A selection of T cell receptor beta chains follows, all from one sample in a study of identical twins. TCRdb reprocessed the 5' RACE reads with MiXCR, giving one entry per CDR3 protein. The data show roughly 750,000 distinct CDR3 sequences, with 21% seen just once and roughly 4.3% held by the top ten. These same data were also listed under a study on T cells expressing NK-cell markers.

Sequences were obtained from PBMCs. Every receptor here comes from a woman aged 18 to 35 in good health. CDR3s include the opening cysteine and the closing phenylalanine or tryptophan. Fields, in order: V gene, D gene, clone size, J gene, CDR3 DNA, CDR3 protein. D genes are given only for firm matches. Size is omitted from some rows. Given values are once, few, many or a class for expanded clones.

TRBV5-5,TRBD2,.,TRBJ2-1,TGTGCCAGCAGCTCAGCGGGAGCCCCAACCTACAATGAGCAGTTCTTC,CASSSAGAPTYNEQFF
TRBV18,.,few,TRBJ2-1,TGTGCCAGTTGGGACCCGGGGGGCCGCAATGAGCAGTTCTTC,CASWDPGGRNEQFF
TRBV19,TRBD1,.,TRBJ1-5,TGTGCCAGTAAAATAGGACAGGGCCCGGGGCAGCCCCAGCATTTT,CASKIGQGPGQPQHF
TRBV12-3/TRBV12-4,.,many,TRBJ1-5,TGTGCCAGCAGTCCGACGGTTAGCAATCAGCCCCAGCATTTT,CASSPTVSNQPQHF
TRBV5-5,.,.,TRBJ1-1,TGTGCCAGCAGCGAAGGCGGTTGGACTGAAGCTTTCTTT,CASSEGGWTEAFF
TRBV13,TRBD1,.,TRBJ1-2,TGTGCCAGCAGCTTCTCCGCGACAGGGGGAATCTATGGCTACACCTTC,CASSFSATGGIYGYTF
TRBV6-2/TRBV6-3,.,few,TRBJ2-3,TGTGCCAGCAGTTATGTTAGCGGAACAGATACGCAGTATTTT,CASSYVSGTDTQYF
TRBV6-5,TRBD1,few,TRBJ2-1,TGTGCCAGCAGTTACTCTAACCTCCCAGGGGGCTACAATGAGCAGTTCTTC,CASSYSNLPGGYNEQFF
TRBV6-5,.,.,TRBJ1-2,TGTGCCAGCAGGGCCAGGGATGGCTACACCTTC,CASRARDGYTF
TRBV13,.,many,TRBJ2-1,TGTGCCAGCAGTTTAGGGGGGGATGAGCAGTTCTTC,CASSLGGDEQFF
TRBV25-1,TRBD1,once,TRBJ2-7,TGTGCCAGCACCCCGGGACAGGGGTACCTCCGCGCCGAGCAGTACTTC,CASTPGQGYLRAEQYF
TRBV4-3,.,.,TRBJ1-4,TGCGCCAGCAGCCACAGGGAGAGGAGTGAAAAACTGTTTTTT,CASSHRERSEKLFF
TRBV9,.,.,TRBJ1-6,TGTGCCAGCAGCGTAGTGGGAGTAGGTAATTCACCCCTCCACTTT,CASSVVGVGNSPLHF
TRBV13,TRBD1,.,TRBJ2-7,TGTGCCAGCAGGCGACAGAGGGGGCACGAGCAGTACTTC,CASRRQRGHEQYF
TRBV24-1,TRBD1,.,TRBJ2-2,TGTGCCACCAGTGACCCCGGGACAGAAAACACCGGGGAGCTGTTTTTT,CATSDPGTENTGELFF
TRBV12-3/TRBV12-4,.,few,TRBJ2-5,TGTGCCAGCAGTCGGCAAGGTGGGGGGGAGACCCAGTACTTC,CASSRQGGGETQYF